This T cell receptor (beta chain) was obtained from a study of blood T cell repertoires in COVID-19. Study background: Italy, Spain and the United States were the sources of the convalescent and acute COVID-19 samples. Sample material is recorded as cDNA or gDNA derived from T cells, B-cell-depleted T cells, or PBMCs.

Germline CDR1 reads MGHDK; CDR2 reads SYGVNS. The ends lost 5 bases at V and 1 base at J; junction bases unmatched: 4. The CDR3 runs 14 residues. As handled by the study authors: Reference gene primers were amplified, and this amplification served to estimate nucleated cell counts. Sequenced by immunoSEQ multiplex PCR; TCRdb stores in-frame clones only, minus some. From that table come the V and J calls and clone size; the DNA was used to work out D and trimming. Among a few hundred thousand clones listed, around 87% were seen once. J is TRBJ2-5 and V is TRBV25-1; TRBD1 agrees at 7 bases. The sequence was obtained from a human donor in a cohort sampled during active COVID-19. The sample consisted of peripheral blood. The CDR3 loop is CASSSGTVQETQYF. CDR3 bases: TGTGCCAGCAGTTCCGGGACAGTCCAAGAGACCCAGTACTTC. The full variable domain, its missing parts supplied by reference TRBV25-1 and TRBJ2-5, is EADIYQTPRYLVIGTGKKITLECSQTMGHDKMYWYQQDPGMELHLIHYSYGVNSTEKGDLSSESTVSRIRTEHFPLTLESARPSHTSQYLCASSSGTVQETQYFGPGTRLLVL.